This T cell receptor beta chain was recorded in a study of identical twins. Notes on the study in general: Twins shared out-of-frame alpha sequences with excess low generation probability. Part of the zero-insertion signal could reflect confounding by invariant MAIT and iNKT cells.

The CDR3 has 12 amino acids. Germline V gene lookup returns CDR1 SEHNR and CDR2 FQNEAQ (reference sequence). With 5 bases removed from V and 6 bases from J, the gap between germline ends came to 11 bases. TCRdb recomputed calls from the 5' RACE reads with MiXCR, one row per CDR3 protein. Of some 500,000 distinct CDR3 sequences listed, 14% are singletons. Note on this clonotype: Its target is not known.

The same specimen was also included in a second study, on yellow fever vaccine responses in identical twins.

V usage is TRBV7-9 and J usage is TRBJ2-7; D is ambiguous. This sequence was found in a woman aged 18 to 35 in good health. The sample was CD4+ T cells sorted from blood. The CDR3 loop is CASSRSVGEQYF. CDR3 coding DNA: TGTGCCAGCAGCCGCTCCGTCGGCGAGCAGTACTTC.